This entry features one T cell receptor (beta chain) sequence. Antigen: not known. This specimen belongs to a study of graft-versus-host responses after intestinal transplantation. In the study overall: All recipients were given anti-thymocyte globulin induction, and tacrolimus and steroids were then administered for three to four years.

V was shortened by 5 bases and J by 0 bases, with 7 bases between the two germline ends. This CDR3 is built from 13 residues. Germline V gene sequence: CDR1 MNHEY, CDR2 SMNVEV (reference sequence). Study-wide results and caveats: Graft-donor T cell macrochimerism in patients accompanied high graft-versus-host to host-versus-graft clonal ratios in allografts. GvH clones occurred in recipient marrow; some first appeared in ileum or blood. Maximum circulating GvH clone levels tracked with early post-transplant HvG decreases.

TCRdb's table, derived via immunoSEQ multiplex PCR, lists solely in-frame clones and lacks some. The sample includes 65,000 to 85,000 clones, around 90% of them seen just once. The input for sequencing was unstimulated CD8+ T cells sorted from spleen or lymph node cells, taken before transplant. The chain joins TRBV27 to TRBJ1-1, with D possibly TRBD1 on 5 matching bases. This receptor was obtained from a human donor who was the organ donor for an intestinal transplant. The CDR3 loop is CASSPRVNTEAFF. The CDR3 region has the DNA TGTGCCAGCAGTCCCAGGGTGAACACTGAAGCTTTCTTT.